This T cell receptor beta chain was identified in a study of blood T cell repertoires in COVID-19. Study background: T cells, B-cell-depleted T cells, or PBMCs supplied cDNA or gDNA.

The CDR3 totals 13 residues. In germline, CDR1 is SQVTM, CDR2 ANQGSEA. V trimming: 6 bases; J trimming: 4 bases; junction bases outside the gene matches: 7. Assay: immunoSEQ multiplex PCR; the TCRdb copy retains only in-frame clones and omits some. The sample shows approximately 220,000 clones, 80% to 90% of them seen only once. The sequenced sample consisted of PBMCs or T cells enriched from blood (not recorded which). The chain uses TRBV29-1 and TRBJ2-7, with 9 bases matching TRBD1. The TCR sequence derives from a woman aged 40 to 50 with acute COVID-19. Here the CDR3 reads CSVSGTGRYEQYF. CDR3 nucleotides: TGCAGCGTCTCCGGGACAGGGCGGTACGAGCAGTACTTC.